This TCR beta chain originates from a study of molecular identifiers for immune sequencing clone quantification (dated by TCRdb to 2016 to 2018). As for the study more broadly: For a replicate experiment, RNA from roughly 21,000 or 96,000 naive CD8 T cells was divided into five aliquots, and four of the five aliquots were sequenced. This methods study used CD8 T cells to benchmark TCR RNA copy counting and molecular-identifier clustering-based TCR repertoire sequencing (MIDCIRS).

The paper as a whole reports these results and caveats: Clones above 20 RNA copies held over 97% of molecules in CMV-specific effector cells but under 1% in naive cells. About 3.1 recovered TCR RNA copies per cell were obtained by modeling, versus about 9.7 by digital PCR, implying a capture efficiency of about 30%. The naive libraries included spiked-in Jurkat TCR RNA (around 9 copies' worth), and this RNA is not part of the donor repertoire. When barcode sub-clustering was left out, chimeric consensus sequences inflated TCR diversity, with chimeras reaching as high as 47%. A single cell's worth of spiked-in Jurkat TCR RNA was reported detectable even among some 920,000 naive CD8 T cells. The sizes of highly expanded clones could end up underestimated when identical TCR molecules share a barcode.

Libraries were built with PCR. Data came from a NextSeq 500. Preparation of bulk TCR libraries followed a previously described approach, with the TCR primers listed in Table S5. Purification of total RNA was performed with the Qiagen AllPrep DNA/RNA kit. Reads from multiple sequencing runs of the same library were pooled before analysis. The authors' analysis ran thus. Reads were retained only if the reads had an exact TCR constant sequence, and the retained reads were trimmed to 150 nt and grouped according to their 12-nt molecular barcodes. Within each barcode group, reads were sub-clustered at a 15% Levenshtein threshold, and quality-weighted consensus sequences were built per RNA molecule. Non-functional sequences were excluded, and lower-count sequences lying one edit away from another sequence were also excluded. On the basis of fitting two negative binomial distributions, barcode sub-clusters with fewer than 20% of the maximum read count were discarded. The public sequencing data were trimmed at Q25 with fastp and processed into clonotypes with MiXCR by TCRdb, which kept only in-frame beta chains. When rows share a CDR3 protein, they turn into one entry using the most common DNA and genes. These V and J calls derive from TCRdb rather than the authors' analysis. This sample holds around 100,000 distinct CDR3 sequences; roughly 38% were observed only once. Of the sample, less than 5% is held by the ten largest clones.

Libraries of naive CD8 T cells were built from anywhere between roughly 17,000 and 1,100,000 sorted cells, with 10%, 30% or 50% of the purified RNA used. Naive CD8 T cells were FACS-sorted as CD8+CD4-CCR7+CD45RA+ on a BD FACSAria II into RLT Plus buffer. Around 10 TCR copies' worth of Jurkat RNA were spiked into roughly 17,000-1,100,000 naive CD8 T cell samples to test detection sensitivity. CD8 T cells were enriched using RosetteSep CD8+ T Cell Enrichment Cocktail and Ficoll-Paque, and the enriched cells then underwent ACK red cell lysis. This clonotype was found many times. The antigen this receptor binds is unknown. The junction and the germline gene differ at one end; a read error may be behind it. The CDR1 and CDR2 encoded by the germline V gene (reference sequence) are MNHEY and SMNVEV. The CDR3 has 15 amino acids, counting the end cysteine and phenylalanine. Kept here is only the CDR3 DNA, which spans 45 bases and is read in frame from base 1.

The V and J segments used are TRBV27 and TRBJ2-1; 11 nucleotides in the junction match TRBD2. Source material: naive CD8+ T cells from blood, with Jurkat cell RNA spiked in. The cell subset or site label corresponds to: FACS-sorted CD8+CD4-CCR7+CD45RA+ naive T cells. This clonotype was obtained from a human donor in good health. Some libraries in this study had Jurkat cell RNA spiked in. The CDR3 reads CASSPTSGNYDEQFF. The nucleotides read TGTGCCAGCAGTCCGACTAGCGGGAACTACGATGAGCAGTTCTTC.